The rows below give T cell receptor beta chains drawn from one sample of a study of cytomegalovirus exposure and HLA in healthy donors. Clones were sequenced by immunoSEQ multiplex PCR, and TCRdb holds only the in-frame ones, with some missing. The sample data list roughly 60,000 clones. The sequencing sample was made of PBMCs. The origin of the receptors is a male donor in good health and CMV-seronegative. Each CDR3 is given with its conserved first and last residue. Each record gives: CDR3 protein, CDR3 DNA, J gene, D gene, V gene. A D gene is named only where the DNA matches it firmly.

CAISESDREWATQYF,TGTGCCATCAGTGAGTCGGACAGGGAGTGGGCGACCCAGTACTTC,TRBJ2-5,TRBD1,TRBV10-3
CASSYRDNDNEQFF,TGTGCCAGTAGTTACCGGGACAATGACAATGAGCAGTTCTTC,TRBJ2-1,NA,TRBV19
CASSDGTGGNEQFF,TGTGCCAGCAGTGACGGGACAGGGGGCAATGAGCAGTTCTTC,TRBJ2-1,TRBD1,TRBV6-4
CASSGLAGGRYEQYF,TGTGCCAGCTCAGGACTAGCGGGGGGGCGCTACGAGCAGTACTTC,TRBJ2-7,TRBD2,TRBV2
CASRDRAEQYF,TGTGCCAGCAGGGACAGGGCCGAGCAGTACTTC,TRBJ2-7,TRBD1,TRBV6-5
CASKRGQGEKLFF,TGTGCCAGCAAAAGGGGGCAAGGTGAAAAACTGTTTTTT,TRBJ1-4,TRBD1,TRBV11-1
CASSQRGGYNEQFF,TGTGCCAGCAGCCAACGGGGAGGCTACAATGAGCAGTTCTTC,TRBJ2-1,NA,TRBV7-2
CASSSNDRGNSPLHF,TGTGCCAGCAGCTCCAACGACAGGGGGAATTCACCCCTCCACTTT,TRBJ1-6,TRBD1,TRBV11-1
CASSLGQFNSPLHF,TGCGCCAGCAGCTTGGGCCAGTTCAATTCACCCCTCCACTTT,TRBJ1-6,NA,TRBV5-1
CASSDQAGGTEAFF,TGTGCCAGCAGTGATCAGGCAGGGGGCACTGAAGCTTTCTTT,TRBJ1-1,TRBD1,TRBV2
CASLGEAETQYF,TGTGCCAGCCTTGGCGAGGCCGAGACCCAGTACTTC,TRBJ2-5,NA,TRBV28
CASSLTAAQETQYF,TGCGCCAGCAGCCTTACCGCCGCGCAAGAGACCCAGTACTTC,TRBJ2-5,NA,TRBV4-3
CASSFLHGLAGGPPDTQYF,TGTGCCAGCAGCTTCCTGCATGGGCTAGCGGGAGGGCCTCCAGATACGCAGTATTTT,TRBJ2-3,TRBD2,TRBV7-2
CASRQAGDGYTF,TGTGCCAGCAGGCAAGCAGGGGATGGCTACACCTTC,TRBJ1-2,NA,TRBV28
CASPPRTGRKYGYTF,TGTGCAAGTCCCCCGAGGACAGGGAGGAAGTATGGCTACACCTTC,TRBJ1-2,NA,TRBV12-2
CASSPGVQETQYF,TGTGCCAGCAGCCCGGGAGTTCAAGAGACCCAGTACTTC,TRBJ2-5,NA,TRBV7-9
CASSYLSGRAGDEQFF,TGTGCCAGCAGTTACTTAAGCGGGAGGGCCGGGGATGAGCAGTTCTTC,TRBJ2-1,TRBD2,TRBV6-5
CASSSGQGYEKLFF,TGTGCCAGCAGCTCAGGACAGGGATATGAAAAACTGTTTTTT,TRBJ1-4,TRBD1,TRBV7-8
CASSARQARPLHF,TGTGCCAGTAGTGCACGACAGGCCCGACCCCTCCACTTT,TRBJ1-6,NA,TRBV19
CASSRVVGTSDNYEQYF,TGTGCCAGCAGTCGAGTGGTAGGGACTAGCGACAACTACGAGCAGTACTTC,TRBJ2-7,TRBD2,TRBV27
CASSAGQGLAYEQYF,TGTGCCAGCAGCGCCGGACAGGGCTTAGCCTACGAGCAGTACTTC,TRBJ2-7,TRBD1,TRBV9
CASSLTPGHSYEQYF,TGTGCCAGCAGCTTAACTCCGGGACACTCCTACGAGCAGTACTTC,TRBJ2-7,NA,TRBV7-3
CASSGPGDQGREQYF,TGTGCCAGCAGTGGCCCAGGGGATCAGGGCCGAGAGCAGTACTTC,TRBJ2-7,NA,TRBV28
CASSLDFGVYEQYF,TGTGCCAGCAGCTTAGATTTCGGGGTGTACGAGCAGTACTTC,TRBJ2-7,NA,TRBV11-2
CSVVPGLGSSYEQYF,TGCAGCGTGGTCCCGGGACTAGGGAGCTCCTACGAGCAGTACTTC,TRBJ2-7,TRBD2,TRBV29-1
CASSLATGGLSNQPQHF,TGTGCCAGCAGCTTAGCTACAGGGGGCTTGAGCAATCAGCCCCAGCATTTT,TRBJ1-5,TRBD1,TRBV7-2
CASSLATPRDEETQYF,TGTGCTAGCAGCTTAGCAACTCCCCGGGATGAGGAGACCCAGTACTTC,TRBJ2-5,NA,TRBV7-7
CASSFASPGHKRAEQFF,TGTGCCAGCAGCTTCGCCTCCCCGGGACATAAGAGGGCAGAGCAGTTCTTC,TRBJ2-1,NA,TRBV7-2
CASSLWAGANNEQFF,TGTGCCAGCAGCTTATGGGCAGGGGCTAACAATGAGCAGTTCTTC,TRBJ2-1,NA,TRBV7-2
CASNTGTVAYEQYF,TGTGCCAGCAACACCGGGACAGTGGCCTACGAGCAGTACTTC,TRBJ2-7,TRBD1,TRBV28